The 12 T cell receptor beta chains given below trace back to one sample, sequenced in a study of T cell responses to AZD1222 COVID-19 vaccine. Produced via immunoSEQ multiplex PCR; TCRdb's table is partial and in-frame only. Here the sample spans about 160,000 clones, approximately 90% being singletons. The input for sequencing was peripheral blood, taken on day 0 of AZD1222 vaccination. The receptors here all came from an adult in good health.

The chain combines TRBV5-1 with TRBJ2-3, with 7 bases matching TRBD2. Germline V gene sequence: CDR1 SGHRS, CDR2 YFSETQ. V dropped 0 bases and J dropped 5; count of bases not matched to a gene: 9. The CDR3 contains 16 residues. This chain's CDR3 is CASSLEVGVAGDTQYF. In nucleotides, the CDR3 is TGCGCCAGCAGCTTGGAGGTCGGGGTAGCGGGAGATACGCAGTATTTT.

The chain links TRBV30 to TRBJ2-5; D remains unclear. The CDR3 loop spans 13 amino acids. Per the germline V gene, CDR1 is GTSNPN and CDR2 is SVGIG (reference sequence). Trimming took 0 bases from V and 2 from J, leaving 7 bases between them. CDR3 sequence: CAWSVGYQETQYF. The CDR3 DNA reads TGTGCCTGGAGTGTAGGTTATCAAGAGACCCAGTACTTC.

The CDR3 DNA reads as TGCGCCACCACGCAGGGAGGACAGGGAAGCGCTGAGACCCAGTACTTC. Translation gives CATTQGGQGSAETQYF. This chain uses TRBV5-1 with TRBJ2-5; 8 positions agree with TRBD1. The CDR3 has 16 residues. V dropped 9 bases and J dropped 5; count of bases not matched to a gene: 18. Germline assignment: CDR1 SGHRS and CDR2 YFSETQ.

The chain joins TRBV3-1 (or the pseudogene TRBV3-2) to TRBJ1-5, with D maybe TRBD1 (6 bases). V was shortened by 1 base and J by 5 bases, with 12 bases between the two germline ends. This CDR3 has 15 residues. Per germline, CDR1 LGHDT and CDR2 YNNKEL (reference sequence). CDR3 bases: TGTGCCAGCAGCCAAGGGCAGGGGACTTATCAGCCCCAGCATTTT. Translating it yields CASSQGQGTYQPQHF.

This clone came up a few times. V gene TRBV19 combines with J gene TRBJ2-2; TRBD2 matches at 8 bases. Germline V gene sequence: CDR1 LNHDA, CDR2 SQIVND (reference sequence). The CDR3 consists of 13 residues. J gave up 6 bases and V 7 bases, and 4 bases lay outside the gene matches. In nucleotides, the CDR3 is TGTGCCAGTAACAGCGGGAGCTCCGGGGAGCTGTTTTTT. Translated, it gives CASNSGSSGELFF.

This sequence joins TRBV5-1 and TRBJ1-6, with unresolved D. The CDR3 contains 14 residues. The germline V gene has CDR1 SGHRS and CDR2 YFSETQ. Trimming cost V 0 bases and J 5 bases, with 6 bases left between them. CDR3 loop: CASSLAANNSPLHF. CDR3 DNA sequence: TGCGCCAGCAGCTTGGCAGCAAATAATTCACCCCTCCACTTT.

This clone showed up just once. V gene TRBV11-3 combines with J gene TRBJ2-7, with 8 bases aligning to TRBD1. This CDR3 has 15 residues. J was trimmed by 4 bases and V by 1 base; bases with no gene match: 6. In germline, CDR1 is SGHNT, CDR2 YENEEA. CDR3 bases: TGTGCCAGCAGCTTAGCAGGGGGCGAGGGTTACGAGCAGTACTTC. This gives the protein CASSLAGGEGYEQYF.

This chain links TRBV7-6 with TRBJ2-7; D remains ambiguous. CDR1 and CDR2 (germline): SGHVS, FNYEAQ. Between the trimmed V and J ends, which lost 1 base and 5 bases, there was a span of 3 bases. The CDR3 runs 11 residues. In DNA form, the CDR3 reads TGTGCCAGCAGCTTAGGAGACGAGCAGTACTTC. It yields the protein CASSLGDEQYF.

This chain links TRBV3-1 (or the pseudogene TRBV3-2) with TRBJ2-7; 7 bases are a match to TRBD2. CDR1 and CDR2 from the germline V gene are LGHDT and YNNKEL (reference sequence). Unmatched junction bases numbered 2, after V lost 3 bases and J lost 0 bases. The CDR3 is made up of 14 amino acids. The CDR3 DNA is TGTGCCAGCAGCCATCGCGGGAGCTCCTACGAGCAGTACTTC. Protein sequence: CASSHRGSSYEQYF.

This sequence joins TRBV10-1 and TRBJ2-1; 15 bases map to TRBD2. Germline CDR1 is WNHNN and CDR2 is SYGVQD (reference sequence). The CDR3 has 16 residues. With 6 bases clipped from V and 6 bases from J, the junction kept 6 bases outside the gene matches. CDR3 bases: TGCGCCAGCAGCGACTTGGGACTAGCGGGAGGCAATGAGCAGTTCTTC. Translation: CASSDLGLAGGNEQFF.

The V call is TRBV6-5, the J call TRBJ2-3, with 8 bases lining up with TRBD2. The CDR3 totals 13 residues. Germline V gene sequence: CDR1 MNHEY, CDR2 SVGAGI. V shed 6 bases, J shed 9 bases, and the junction held 8 bases outside the gene matches. CDR3 DNA: TGTGCCAGCAGAGCGGGGGAGGTAACCACGCAGTATTTT. As protein: CASRAGEVTTQYF.

The V and J genes are TRBV29-1 and TRBJ2-3; D unresolved. Germline V gives CDR1 SQVTM, CDR2 ANQGSEA. Trimming removed 5 bases at V and 4 bases at J, with 10 bases between. There are 12 residues in the CDR3. The CDR3 region has the DNA TGCAGCGTTCGGTTAGCCGCAGATACGCAGTATTTT. This codes for CSVRLAADTQYF.